The 17 T cell receptor beta chains listed next were all sequenced from one sample in a study of persistence of HIV-infected CD4 T cells. The stimulus was an HIV-1 Gag 15-mer peptide pool, about 1 ug/peptide/mL. Responding CD4+ T cells were sorted by upregulation of both CD40 ligand and CD69. This was the immunoSEQ version 4 assay in survey mode. Only in-frame clones appear in the TCRdb table, and some are missing; sequencing was by immunoSEQ multiplex PCR. The sample holds under 20,000 clones, approximately 60% seen once. Their antigens remain unidentified. The input for sequencing was CD4+ T cells sorted from PBMCs after approximately 19-hour stimulation, taken from a patient who received antiretroviral therapy. All receptors derive from an adult woman with HIV who was CMV-seropositive.

The rearrangement links TRBV7-9 to TRBJ1-3; D gene uncertain. The V end lost 1 base, the J end lost 2 bases, and 12 bases lay between the germline ends. The CDR3 spans 16 residues. From germline, CDR1 is SEHNR and CDR2 FQNEAQ (reference sequence). CDR3 region: CASSLEAGNPGNTIYF. DNA of the CDR3: TGTGCCAGCAGCTTAGAGGCCGGGAATCCTGGAAACACCATATATTTT.

This clone was picked up one time. The chain couples TRBV10-3 to TRBJ1-4, with D possibly matching TRBD1 (5 bases). CDR3 length: 16 amino acids. CDR1 and CDR2 (germline): ENHRY, SYGVKD. Trimming shortened V by 0 bases and J by 7 bases, and 15 bases separated the two germline ends. The CDR3 nucleotides are TGTGCCATCAGTGAGTCCAAGGCAGGGAATAGTGAAAAACTGTTTTTT. Amino acids: CAISESKAGNSEKLFF.

The genes are TRBV27 and TRBJ1-2, with 7 nucleotides matching TRBD1. Trimming at V came to 3 bases and at J to 6 bases, leaving 7 bases not matched to a gene. Germline lookup yields CDR1 MNHEY and CDR2 SMNVEV (reference sequence). The CDR3 totals 14 residues. In DNA, the CDR3 is TGTGCCAGCAGTTTGACAGGGAGGGGACATGGCTACACCTTC. It encodes CASSLTGRGHGYTF.

This clone was observed a handful of times. CDR3 nucleotide sequence: TGTGCCAGCACCCTGCAGGGAGATGGATATTCACCCCTCCACTTT. The encoded protein is CASTLQGDGYSPLHF. The chain links TRBV9 to TRBJ1-6; tentative D call: TRBD1 (5 bases). Germline-derived CDR1 and CDR2 are SGDLS and YYNGEE. The length of the CDR3 is 15 residues. With 6 bases removed from V and 8 bases from J, the gap between germline ends came to 18 bases.

This clone was seen only a few times. The rearrangement joins TRBV3-1 (or the pseudogene TRBV3-2) to TRBJ1-2; 8 positions match TRBD1. The CDR3 sequence is 15 residues long. Trimming cost V 1 base and J 6 bases; bases outside gene matches: 7. The germline V gene has CDR1 LGHDT and CDR2 YNNKEL (reference sequence). CDR3 coding DNA: TGTGCCAGCAGCCAAGGAGCTGGACAGGGCCATGGCTACACCTTC. It is translated as CASSQGAGQGHGYTF.

J is TRBJ2-1 and V is TRBV3-1 (or the pseudogene TRBV3-2), with TRBD2 matching 13 bases. Germline assignment: CDR1 LGHDT and CDR2 YNNKEL (reference sequence). The length of the CDR3 is 15 residues. The V segment lost 4 bases and the J segment 7 bases; nucleotides outside the gene matches: 4. CDR3 region: CASSLGLAGANEQFF. DNA for the CDR3: TGTGCCAGCAGCCTCGGACTAGCGGGGGCGAATGAGCAGTTCTTC.

The sample holds one count of this clone. This chain connects TRBV5-1 to TRBJ2-1; D gene unclear. The germline V gene encodes CDR1 SGHRS and CDR2 YFSETQ. The CDR3 has 15 amino acids. V was cut by 0 bases and J by 2 bases, with 9 bases left in between. DNA for the CDR3: TGCGCCAGCAGCTTGGAAAGGGAAGCCTACAATGAGCAGTTCTTC. Translation: CASSLEREAYNEQFF.

The chain uses TRBV29-1 and TRBJ2-3; TRBD1 aligns across 10 bases. Germline V gives CDR1 SQVTM, CDR2 ANQGSEA. V dropped 4 bases and J dropped 0; count of bases not matched to a gene: 1. The CDR3 length is 14 residues. The CDR3 DNA reads as TGCAGCGTTGCGGGACAGGGGAGCACAGATACGCAGTATTTT. Encoded protein: CSVAGQGSTDTQYF.

This clone was observed a handful of times. The chain recombines TRBV29-1 with TRBJ1-4; 8 bases agree with TRBD1. The V gene end was trimmed by 7 bases and the J gene end by 6 bases; junction bases not matched to a gene: 10. The V gene's germline CDR1 is SQVTM and CDR2 ANQGSEA. This CDR3 comprises 14 residues. The CDR3 bases are TGCAGCGCCAAACGCAGGGGGCAGGATGAAAAACTGTTTTTT. Amino acid sequence: CSAKRRGQDEKLFF.

The genes are TRBV19 and TRBJ1-2; 9 bases are a match to TRBD1. Germline V lookup: CDR1 LNHDA, CDR2 SQIVND (reference sequence). The length of the CDR3 is 14 residues. V dropped 6 bases and J dropped 3; count of bases not matched to a gene: 5. The CDR3 sequence is CASRADRGDYGYTF. In DNA form, the CDR3 reads TGTGCCAGTAGGGCGGACAGGGGTGACTATGGCTACACCTTC. The full variable domain, its missing parts supplied by reference TRBV19 and TRBJ1-2, is DGGITQSPKYLFRKEGQNVTLSCEQNLNHDAMYWYRQDPGQGLRLIYYSQIVNDFQKGDIAEGYSVSREKKESFPLTVTSAQKNPTAFYLCASRADRGDYGYTFGSGTRLTVV.

This clone has a handful of counts. This chain connects TRBV4-1 to TRBJ1-5; no firm D call. From germline, CDR1 is MGHRA and CDR2 YSYEKL. The CDR3 covers 13 residues. V shed 1 base and J shed 7 bases, with 8 bases lying between them. The CDR3 region has the DNA TGCGCCAGCAGCCAAGCGGTGATACAGCCCCAGCATTTT. Protein product: CASSQAVIQPQHF.

The chain has TRBV11-1 and TRBJ2-1; D tentatively fits TRBD1 or TRBD2 (5 bases each). The germline V gene encodes CDR1 SGHAT and CDR2 FQDESV (reference sequence). V was cut by 3 bases and J by 6 bases, with 9 bases left in between. This CDR3 comprises 13 residues. This CDR3 reads CASSFSGTNEQFF. In nucleotides, the CDR3 is TGTGCCAGCAGCTTTTCAGGGACCAATGAGCAGTTCTTC.

The chain has TRBV5-1 and TRBJ2-7, with no clear D. The CDR3 spans 14 residues. In germline, CDR1 is SGHRS, CDR2 YFSETQ. With 4 bases removed from V and 3 bases from J, the gap between germline ends came to 14 bases. The CDR3 loop is CASSAMTANYEQYF. CDR3 bases: TGCGCCAGCAGCGCGATGACGGCTAACTACGAGCAGTACTTC.

This clone was recorded once. The chain combines TRBV3-1 (or the pseudogene TRBV3-2) with TRBJ2-2; TRBD1 agrees at 10 bases. From germline, CDR1 is LGHDT and CDR2 YNNKEL (reference sequence). The junction had 6 bases not matched to a gene; V was cut back by 5 bases and J by 6 bases. The CDR3 sequence is 15 residues long. CDR3 in amino acids: CASSSPGQGSGELFF. CDR3 nucleotides: TGTGCCAGCAGCTCACCGGGACAGGGGTCCGGGGAGCTGTTTTTT.

J is TRBJ2-3 and V is TRBV5-1, with TRBD2 identical over 7 bases. CDR3 length: 15 amino acids. Germline-derived CDR1 and CDR2 are SGHRS and YFSETQ. The V segment lost 1 base and the J segment 3 bases; nucleotides outside the gene matches: 5. CDR3 DNA sequence: TGCGCCAGCAGCTTGCGGGGGGTGAAGACAGATACGCAGTATTTT. Its protein is CASSLRGVKTDTQYF.

The rearrangement joins TRBV24-1 to TRBJ2-5, with D perhaps TRBD1 (6 bases). The V gene lost 1 base and the J gene lost 3 bases, with 14 bases spanning the gap. CDR3 length: 16 amino acids. The germline V gene encodes CDR1 KGHDR and CDR2 SFDVKD. CDR3 nucleotide sequence: TGTGCCACCAGTGATTTACCCGTACAGGGTAAAGAGACCCAGTACTTC. This sequence encodes CATSDLPVQGKETQYF.

The chain joins TRBV29-1 to TRBJ1-5; the match to TRBD1 covers 8 bases. The CDR3 sequence is 13 residues long. Germline V CDR1 and CDR2: SQVTM, ANQGSEA. V trimming: 4 bases; J trimming: 7 bases; junction bases outside the gene matches: 6. The CDR3 reads CSVGQGLGQPQHF. CDR3 bases: TGCAGCGTTGGACAGGGGCTCGGACAGCCCCAGCATTTT.